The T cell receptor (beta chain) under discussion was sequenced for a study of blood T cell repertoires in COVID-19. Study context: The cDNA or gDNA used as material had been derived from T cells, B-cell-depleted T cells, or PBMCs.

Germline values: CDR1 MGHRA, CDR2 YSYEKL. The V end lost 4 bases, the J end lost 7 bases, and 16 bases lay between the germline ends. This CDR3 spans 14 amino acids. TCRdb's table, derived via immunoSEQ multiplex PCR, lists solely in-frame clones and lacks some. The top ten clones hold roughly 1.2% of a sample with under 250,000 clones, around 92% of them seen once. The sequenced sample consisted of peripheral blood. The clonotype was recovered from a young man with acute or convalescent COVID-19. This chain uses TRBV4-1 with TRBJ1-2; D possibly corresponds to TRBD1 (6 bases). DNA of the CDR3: TGCGCCAGCAGCCGAGCAGGGGTAGGTAGTGGCTACACCTTC. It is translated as CASSRAGVGSGYTF.